Listed here are 10 T cell receptor beta chains from one sample, sequenced in a study of vaccination and CD4 T cells after COVID-19. Oncomine TCR Beta short-read sequencing was applied to DNA from cultured CD4+ T cells. TCRdb reanalysed the PCR reads using MiXCR and keeps one entry per CDR3 protein. This sample has more than 15,000 distinct CDR3 sequences, with roughly 56% found just once. The treatment here: roughly 11-day PBMC culture with coronavirus spike peptide pools or control peptides (ViraFEST assay). These receptors have no identified antigens. The sample was CD4+ T cells from blood, cultured in vitro. The receptors derive from a human donor who had recovered from COVID-19.

J is TRBJ2-1 and V is TRBV27, with TRBD1 identical over 12 bases. The J call is uncertain, as TRBJ2-7 better fits the DNA end. CDR1 and CDR2 from the germline V gene are MNHEY and SMNVEV (reference sequence). The CDR3 extends over 13 amino acids. CDR3 coding DNA: TGTGCCAGCGGTCGGGACAGGGGGCGCGAGCAGTACTTC. Translation: CASGRDRGREQYF.

The rearrangement uses TRBV21-1 and TRBJ1-3; the tabulated D call, TRBD1, remains unverified against the DNA. TRBV21-1 is labeled a pseudogene. The CDR3 length is 18 residues. CDR3 region: CASSRGQAEGYPGNTIYF. DNA for the CDR3: TGTGCCAGCAGCAGGGGGCAAGCAGAGGGGTATCCTGGAAACACCATATATTTT.

This clonotype was counted only a few times. This sequence joins TRBV5-1 and TRBJ1-1; D possibly corresponds to TRBD1 (5 bases). The CDR3 has 13 residues. V was cut by 2 bases and J by 3 bases, with 8 bases left in between. Per germline, CDR1 SGHRS and CDR2 YFSETQ. In DNA, the CDR3 is TGCGCCAGCAGCTTAGGGGAGGACACTGAAGCTTTCTTT. Translation gives CASSLGEDTEAFF.

The chain is built from TRBV7-9 and TRBJ1-5, with D maybe TRBD1 (5 bases). Trimming removed 2 bases from V and 7 bases from J, with 9 bases in between. The CDR3 consists of 13 residues. Germline V lookup: CDR1 SEHNR, CDR2 FQNEAQ (reference sequence). The CDR3 DNA sequence: TGTGCCAGCAGCTTACAGGGAACGCAGCCCCAGCATTTT. Its protein is CASSLQGTQPQHF.

The chain joins TRBV10-3 to TRBJ1-1; 7 bases fit TRBD1. The CDR3 runs to 13 residues. Germline assignment: CDR1 ENHRY and CDR2 SYGVKD. V lost 11 bases, J lost 7 bases, and 13 bases stayed unmatched. CDR3 amino acids: CAATRDRANEAFF. In nucleotides, the CDR3 is TGTGCCGCCACCAGAGACAGGGCTAATGAAGCTTTCTTT.

The chain links TRBV7-9 to TRBJ2-7; 9 bases are shared with TRBD2. V trimming: 4 bases; J trimming: 7 bases; junction bases outside the gene matches: 5. CDR1 and CDR2 from the germline V gene are SEHNR and FQNEAQ (reference sequence). The CDR3 has 13 residues. For the CDR3, the DNA is TGTGCCAGCAGCTCTGGACTAGCGAGGGAGCAGTACTTC. Translating gives CASSSGLAREQYF.

The rearrangement links TRBV2 to TRBJ2-5, with 13 positions matching TRBD2. Germline V gene lookup returns CDR1 SNHLY and CDR2 FYNNEI. CDR3 length: 16 residues. The trim removed 8 bases at V and 1 base at J, leaving 7 bases unmatched. The DNA of the CDR3 is TGTGCCAGCGCCCGACTAGCGGGAGGATTCCAAGAGACCCAGTACTTC. Protein product: CASARLAGGFQETQYF.

This chain joins TRBV7-9 and TRBJ1-6; a weak D match, TRBD1 (5 bases). CDR3 length: 14 residues. Trimming removed 6 bases from V and 7 bases from J, with 13 bases in between. CDR1 is SEHNR, CDR2 FQNEAQ, per germline (reference sequence). CDR3 loop: CASSTGTVNSPLHF. The CDR3 DNA reads TGTGCCAGCAGTACCGGGACCGTAAATTCACCCCTCCACTTT.

This clonotype appeared a few times. J is TRBJ1-1 and V is TRBV19, with 8 positions matching TRBD1. Trimming at V came to 3 bases and at J to 3 bases, leaving 6 bases not matched to a gene. The CDR3 runs 15 residues. Germline loops: CDR1 LNHDA, CDR2 SQIVND (reference sequence). In nucleotides, the CDR3 is TGTGCCAGTAGTATCTCAGGACAGGGCTACACTGAAGCTTTCTTT. It yields the protein CASSISGQGYTEAFF.

This clonotype showed up just once. The chain is built from TRBV19 and TRBJ1-5, with no clear D. Germline V CDR1 and CDR2: LNHDA, SQIVND (reference sequence). The V end lost 2 bases, the J end lost 6 bases, and 8 bases lay between the germline ends. The CDR3 extends over 13 amino acids. CDR3 sequence reads: CASSISNRQPQHF. As DNA, the CDR3 is TGTGCCAGTAGTATATCGAATCGTCAGCCCCAGCATTTT.